This section outlines one TCR beta chain sequence together with its context. Sequenced by immunoSEQ multiplex PCR; TCRdb stores in-frame clones only, minus some. The sample shows around 190,000 clones, approximately 91% of them seen only once. This specimen belongs to a study of blood T cell repertoires in COVID-19. V was clipped by 4 bases and J by 6 bases, with 16 bases between them. The CDR3 has 15 amino acids. CDR1 and CDR2 from the germline V gene are MDHEN and SYDVKM. The clonotype originates from a man between 50 and 59 years old with COVID-19, enrolled during active disease. The material sequenced was peripheral blood. The chain combines TRBV28 with TRBJ2-1; D is perhaps TRBD1 (6 bases). The CDR3 sequence: CASSSTGIRINEQFF. For the CDR3, the DNA is TGTGCCAGCAGTTCAACAGGGATCAGAATCAATGAGCAGTTCTTC.